The source of this T cell receptor beta chain is a study of blood T cell repertoires in COVID-19. Study-wide context: Specimens from acute and convalescent COVID-19 originated in the United States, Italy and Spain. The analysed material was cDNA or gDNA that came from T cells, B-cell-depleted T cells, or PBMCs.

V lost 5 bases, J lost 4 bases, and 6 bases stayed unmatched. CDR3 length: 15 residues. Germline V CDR1 and CDR2: MNHEY, SVGAGI. In the original processing: Amplified reference gene primers provided the basis for estimating nucleated cell counts. Sequenced by immunoSEQ multiplex PCR; TCRdb stores in-frame clones only, minus some. V, J and clone size are those of that table, while D and trimming were read from the DNA. The sample carries 90,000 to 110,000 clones, 81% recorded once. The specimen sequenced was peripheral blood. The J gene is TRBJ1-4, the V gene TRBV6-5; 8 bases line up with TRBD1. This TCR came from a man older than 75 with acute or convalescent COVID-19. The CDR3 here is CASSHDRGFNEKLFF. CDR3 in DNA: TGTGCCAGCAGTCACGACAGGGGATTTAATGAAAAACTGTTTTTT.